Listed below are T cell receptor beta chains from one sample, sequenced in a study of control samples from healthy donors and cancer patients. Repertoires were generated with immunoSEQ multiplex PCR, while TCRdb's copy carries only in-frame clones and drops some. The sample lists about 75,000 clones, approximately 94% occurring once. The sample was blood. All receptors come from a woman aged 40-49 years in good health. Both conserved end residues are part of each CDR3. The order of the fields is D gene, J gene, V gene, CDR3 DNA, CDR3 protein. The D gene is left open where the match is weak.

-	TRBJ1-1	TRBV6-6	TGTGCCAGCATTAAAACAGAGAACACTGAAGCTTTCTTT	CASIKTENTEAFF
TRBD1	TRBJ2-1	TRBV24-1	TGTGCCACCAGTGAGGCCTCGGGACAGGGGACCTACAATGAGCAGTTCTTC	CATSEASGQGTYNEQFF
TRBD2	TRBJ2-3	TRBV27	TGTGCCAGCACCGAGACTAGCGTTTCGACAGATACGCAGTATTTT	CASTETSVSTDTQYF
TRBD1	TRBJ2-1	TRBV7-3	TGTGCCAGCAGCTTCGGGTCATTCCAGGGGGCCGATGAGCAGTTCTTC	CASSFGSFQGADEQFF
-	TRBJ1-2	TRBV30	TGTGCCTGGACGGCCCCCAACTATGGCTACACCTTC	CAWTAPNYGYTF
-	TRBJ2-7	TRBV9	TGTGCCAGCAGCGTAAACCTCCTGGTCGAGCAGTACTTC	CASSVNLLVEQYF
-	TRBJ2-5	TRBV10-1	TGCGCCAGCAGTGAGTCCCTGGGAGAGTACCAAGAGACCCAGTACTTC	CASSESLGEYQETQYF
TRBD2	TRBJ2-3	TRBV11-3	TGTGCCAGCAGCTCGTGGACTAGCGGGAACACAGATACGCAGTATTTT	CASSSWTSGNTDTQYF
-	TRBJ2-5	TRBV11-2	TGTGCCAGCAGCTTTCCGAGGTCAGAGACCCAGTACTTC	CASSFPRSETQYF
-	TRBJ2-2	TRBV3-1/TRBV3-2	TGTGCCAGCACCTACACCGGGGAGCTGTTTTTT	CASTYTGELFF
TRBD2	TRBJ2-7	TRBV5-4	TGTGCCAGCAGCTTGGGACTAGCGGGAGTCGGCGAGCAGTACTTC	CASSLGLAGVGEQYF
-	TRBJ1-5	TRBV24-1	TGTGCCACCGCACCGGGACCTAGCAATCAGCCCCAGCATTTT	CATAPGPSNQPQHF